Shown below are 25 T cell receptor beta chains from a single sample sequenced in a study of CD8 T cells in ankylosing spondylitis. TCRdb called the 5' RACE reads again in MiXCR, with one record for every CDR3 protein. The sample lists some 180,000 distinct CDR3 sequences, around a sixth seen once, with roughly 4.5% in the top ten. The sequenced sample consisted of blood, either unsorted or a sorted T cell fraction (not recorded which). All receptors come from a male donor under 35 with ankylosing spondylitis or in good health (not recorded which).

This chain joins TRBV7-9 and TRBJ2-2, with 13 positions matching TRBD2. From germline, CDR1 is SEHNR and CDR2 FQNEAQ (reference sequence). The CDR3 contains 18 residues. With V trimmed by 1 base and J by 6 bases, 8 bases remained unmatched. CDR3 sequence: CASSLELAGGPRPGELFF. The DNA of the CDR3 is TGTGCCAGCAGCTTAGAACTAGCGGGAGGGCCACGTCCCGGGGAGCTGTTTTTT.

Ten or more counts support this clonotype. The V call is TRBV15, the J call TRBJ2-2, with D possibly TRBD2 on 5 matching bases. Trimming shortened V by 1 base and J by 7 bases, and 16 bases separated the two germline ends. Germline values: CDR1 LNHNV, CDR2 YYDKDF (reference sequence). The CDR3 runs 16 residues. The CDR3 loop is CATSRGGPLRNGELFF. CDR3 DNA sequence: TGTGCCACCAGCAGAGGAGGGCCCCTGAGAAACGGGGAGCTGTTTTTT.

This clonotype occurred many times. The chain combines TRBV6-2 or TRBV6-3 with TRBJ2-2; D gene ambiguous. Germline V gene sequence: CDR1 MNHEY, CDR2 SVGEGT. The V and J ends lost 5 bases and 3 bases respectively, with 1 base between them. The length of the CDR3 is 11 residues. The DNA for the CDR3 is TGTGCCAGCAGTCACACCGGGGAGCTGTTTTTT. Residues: CASSHTGELFF.

This clonotype was counted ten times or more. This chain connects TRBV10-3 to TRBJ2-1, with D perhaps matching TRBD2 (5 bases). The CDR3 runs to 16 residues. Germline CDR1 is ENHRY and CDR2 is SYGVKD. Deletions cut 3 bases from V and 0 bases from J, with 12 bases between. CDR3 loop: CAISDPSRSSYNEQFF. CDR3 sequence (DNA): TGTGCCATCAGTGACCCTAGCCGGAGCTCCTACAATGAGCAGTTCTTC.

At least ten counts were recorded for this clonotype. V gene TRBV10-3 combines with J gene TRBJ2-2; TRBD2 agrees at 13 bases. V trimming: 10 bases; J trimming: 5 bases; junction bases outside the gene matches: 10. CDR3 length: 16 amino acids. Germline V gene data show CDR1 as ENHRY and CDR2 as SYGVKD. The CDR3 spells CATNGLAGVPTGELFF. The DNA for the CDR3 is TGTGCCACAAACGGACTAGCGGGAGTCCCTACCGGGGAGCTGTTTTTT.

In this sample, this clonotype turned up many times. This chain links TRBV12-3 or TRBV12-4 with TRBJ2-5, with no clear D. Trimming shortened V by 5 bases and J by 0 bases, and 7 bases separated the two germline ends. The CDR3 has 13 residues. The CDR3 is CASSLKYQETQYF. CDR3 DNA sequence: TGTGCCAGCAGTCTCAAGTACCAAGAGACCCAGTACTTC.

This clonotype was observed many times. V is TRBV15 and J is TRBJ2-1, with 14 positions matching TRBD2. Unmatched junction bases numbered 7, after V lost 1 base and J lost 8 bases. The CDR3 is 17 residues long. Germline V lookup: CDR1 LNHNV, CDR2 YYDKDF (reference sequence). The CDR3, as DNA: TGTGCCACCAGCAGAGTATCGGGGACTAGCGGGAGTCATGAGCAGTTCTTC. Translation gives CATSRVSGTSGSHEQFF.

V is TRBV7-2 and J is TRBJ2-1; TRBD1 might be the D (5 bases). Trimming stripped 0 bases from V and 3 bases from J, with 9 bases between. The CDR3 extends over 15 amino acids. From germline, CDR1 is SGHTA and CDR2 FQGNSA. The chain's CDR3 is CASSLAQGFYNEQFF. DNA for the CDR3: TGTGCCAGCAGCTTAGCGCAGGGATTCTACAATGAGCAGTTCTTC.

This clonotype was observed many times. The rearrangement links TRBV5-6 to TRBJ2-4; possibly TRBD2 for D (5 bases). Trimming removed 2 bases at V and 7 bases at J, with 13 bases between. Germline CDR1 SGHDT, CDR2 YYEEEE. The length of the CDR3 is 14 residues. The CDR3 DNA follows: TGTGCCAGCAGCTTTCGGGGATTCACGAACATTCAGTACTTC. This gives the protein CASSFRGFTNIQYF.

This clonotype was detected ten times or more. The V call is TRBV7-8, the J call TRBJ1-1; D is unresolved. Between the trimmed V and J ends, which lost 9 bases and 5 bases, there was a span of 16 bases. The CDR3 extends over 13 amino acids. CDR1 and CDR2 (germline): SGHVS, FQNEAQ. The CDR3 loop reads CASSNTRFTEAFF. The CDR3 DNA reads TGTGCCAGTAGTAATACTAGGTTTACTGAAGCTTTCTTT.

This clonotype was seen ten or more times. V gene TRBV10-3 combines with J gene TRBJ2-1, with D perhaps TRBD2 (5 bases). The CDR3 has 15 residues. Between the trimmed V and J ends, which lost 4 bases and 0 bases, there was a span of 10 bases. Germline-derived CDR1 and CDR2 are ENHRY and SYGVKD. The CDR3 DNA reads as TGTGCCATCAGTGCGTCGGGGAGCTCCTACAATGAGCAGTTCTTC. It codes for CAISASGSSYNEQFF.

This clonotype appeared many times. V is TRBV4-1 and J is TRBJ2-1, with D perhaps being TRBD1 or TRBD2 (5 bases each). Per germline, CDR1 MGHRA and CDR2 YSYEKL. Trimming removed 0 bases at V and 8 bases at J, with 8 bases between. This CDR3 is 13 amino acids long. The CDR3 nucleotides read TGCGCCAGCAGCCAAGAAGGGGACCATGAGCAGTTCTTC. Amino acids: CASSQEGDHEQFF.

This clonotype was seen at least ten times. The chain has TRBV5-1 and TRBJ2-5; 8 bases match TRBD2. Germline CDR1 reads SGHRS; CDR2 reads YFSETQ. There are 14 residues in the CDR3. V shed 2 bases and J 4 bases; nucleotides not matched to a gene: 4. The CDR3: CASSFSGKAETQYF. CDR3 nucleotide sequence: TGCGCCAGCAGCTTTAGCGGGAAAGCAGAGACCCAGTACTTC.

This clonotype was picked up many times. The CDR3 DNA reads as TGTGCCAGCAGCCAAGTAGAGACCCAGTACTTC. Protein product: CASSQVETQYF. J is TRBJ2-5 and V is TRBV14; D gene ambiguous. Per the germline V gene, CDR1 is SGHDN and CDR2 is FVKESK. V lost 1 base to trimming and J lost 4 bases, with 1 base between them. The CDR3 has 11 amino acids.

The V and J genes are TRBV18 and TRBJ2-1; D is perhaps TRBD2 (6 bases). The CDR3 totals 17 residues. CDR1 and CDR2 (germline): KGHSH, LQKENI. Trimming pared 3 bases from V and 4 bases from J, leaving 19 bases between. Written as DNA, the CDR3 is TGTGCCAGCTCACCGCTGGGAATGAGCGGGCTTTACAATGAGCAGTTCTTC. This translates into CASSPLGMSGLYNEQFF.

Many counts were recorded for this clonotype. This sequence joins TRBV5-1 and TRBJ1-2; no clear D gene. Trimming pared 0 bases from V and 4 bases from J, leaving 7 bases between. This CDR3 is 13 amino acids long. Germline V lookup: CDR1 SGHRS, CDR2 YFSETQ. The CDR3 is CASSLGTAYGYTF. DNA of the CDR3: TGCGCCAGCAGCTTGGGGACGGCCTATGGCTACACCTTC.

This clonotype is a singleton in its sample. The chain combines TRBV20-1 with TRBJ2-3; 8 nucleotides line up with TRBD1. The CDR3 is 17 residues long. V lost 3 bases to trimming and J lost 3 bases; unmatched junction nucleotides: 14. Germline V lookup: CDR1 DFQATT, CDR2 SNEGSKA (reference sequence). CDR3 DNA sequence: TGCAGTGCTAGTCAGGGGATCGGCAGGGGGCTGACAGATACGCAGTATTTT. This translates into CSASQGIGRGLTDTQYF.

The CDR3: CASSLVGPSYEQYF. The CDR3 region has the DNA TGTGCCAGCAGCTTAGTCGGCCCCTCCTACGAGCAGTACTTC. This chain joins TRBV11-2 and TRBJ2-7, with no clear D. The CDR3 extends over 14 amino acids. Germline CDR1 and CDR2: SGHAT and FQNNGV. V gave up 1 base and J gave up 0 bases, with 7 bases separating them.

The chain recombines TRBV12-3 or TRBV12-4 with TRBJ2-1; D call uncertain. The germline V and J ends were trimmed by 6 bases and 7 bases, with 7 bases remaining between them. The CDR3 is 11 amino acids. The CDR3 reads CASRARNEQFF. The CDR3 coding sequence is TGTGCCAGCAGGGCGAGAAATGAGCAGTTCTTC.

The chain uses TRBV27 and TRBJ1-2, with TRBD1 identical over 7 bases. CDR1 and CDR2 (germline): MNHEY, SMNVEV (reference sequence). This CDR3 spans 13 amino acids. The V gene end was trimmed by 7 bases and the J gene end by 6 bases; junction bases not matched to a gene: 8. The CDR3 spells CASKVGQLNGYTF. DNA for the CDR3: TGTGCCAGCAAGGTGGGACAGCTTAATGGCTACACCTTC.

The chain links TRBV10-2 to TRBJ1-1, with a tentative D call TRBD1 (6 bases). Trimming pared 7 bases from V and 1 base from J, leaving 16 bases between. This CDR3 spans 15 amino acids. Germline V gives CDR1 WSHSY, CDR2 SAAADI. CDR3 region: CASMRGKGQNTEAFF. CDR3 DNA: TGCGCCAGCATGAGGGGGAAGGGACAGAACACTGAAGCTTTCTTT.

The CDR3 DNA sequence: TGTGCCAGCAGTGAATTTGGAAATCAGAACACTGAAGCTTTCTTT. This gives the protein CASSEFGNQNTEAFF. The V call is TRBV25-1, the J call TRBJ1-1; D ambiguous. CDR3 length: 15 residues. CDR1 and CDR2 from the germline V gene are MGHDK and SYGVNS. The V end was cut by 1 base, the J end by 1 base, with 10 bases between.

This chain joins TRBV20-1 and TRBJ2-3; D might be TRBD1 (5 bases). The CDR3 totals 15 residues. From germline, CDR1 is DFQATT and CDR2 SNEGSKA (reference sequence). V lost 3 bases and J 0 bases, leaving 13 bases between the germline ends. The CDR3 region is CSASEDKASTDTQYF. For the CDR3, the DNA is TGCAGTGCTAGTGAGGACAAAGCTAGCACAGATACGCAGTATTTT.

This clonotype was detected many times. The chain employs TRBV20-1 and TRBJ2-2; TRBD2 might be the D (5 bases). CDR1 is DFQATT and CDR2 is SNEGSKA in the germline V gene (reference sequence). The V gene lost 0 bases and the J gene lost 0 bases, with 8 bases spanning the gap. The CDR3 runs 15 residues. The CDR3 DNA follows: TGCAGTGCTAGAGATGGAGGCACGAACACCGGGGAGCTGTTTTTT. Translation: CSARDGGTNTGELFF.

There are many counts of this clonotype. The chain links TRBV5-6 to TRBJ1-5; D is unclear. Trimming took off 0 bases at V and 4 bases at J, with 17 bases between the two ends. Germline CDR1 is SGHDT and CDR2 is YYEEEE. The CDR3 has 17 amino acids. The CDR3 sequence is CASSLAGGGGGNQPQHF. In DNA form, the CDR3 reads TGTGCCAGCAGCTTGGCCGGTGGAGGAGGAGGAAATCAGCCCCAGCATTTT.